This T cell receptor beta chain was documented in a study of CD8 T cells in Susac syndrome. While CD8+ and CD4+ T cells were isolated negatively, TEMRA cells were enriched by FACS. Overall study findings and caveats: Individuals included in the TCR sequencing and HLA analysis were acknowledged by the study to be relatively few in number.

On this clonotype itself: Its matching antigen is unknown.

CDR1 and CDR2 from the germline V gene are SGDLS and YYNGEE. Trimming cost V 4 bases and J 1 base, with 15 bases left between them. This CDR3 spans 15 amino acids. RNA totalling roughly 0.45 to 1 ug underwent reverse transcription with random hexamers. immunoSEQ multiplex PCR amplified TCR beta CDR3 across 54 Vbeta, 13 Jbeta. One entry per CDR3 protein results from TCRdb running MiXCR on the immunoSEQ multiplex PCR reads. In the table there are 110,000 or so distinct CDR3 sequences, 85% to 95% of which are singletons. The sequence was collected from a human donor with multiple sclerosis. Source material: CD4+ T cells from PBMCs. The genes are TRBV9 and TRBJ2-7; no clear D gene. The DNA for the CDR3 is TGTGCCAGCAGCCCGGCGGAAAAGACGTCCTACGAGCAGTACTTC. The encoded protein is CASSPAEKTSYEQYF. Based on the CDR3 plus reference TRBV9 and TRBJ2-7, the full variable domain is DSGVTQTPKHLITATGQRVTLRCSPRSGDLSVYWYQQSLDQGLQFLIQYYNGEERAKGNILERFSAQQFPDLHSELNLSSLELGDSALYFCASSPAEKTSYEQYFGPGTRLTVT.